A selection of T cell receptor beta chains follows, all from one sample in a study of Graves' ophthalmopathy and Graves' hyperthyroidism. MiXCR was run by TCRdb on the multiplex PCR reads, yielding one entry per CDR3 protein. Altogether about 640,000 distinct CDR3 sequences are present, about two fifths being singletons, with the ten largest covering roughly 3.5%. Sample: peripheral blood. These receptors were obtained from an adult man with Graves' ophthalmopathy. CDR3s include the opening cysteine and the closing phenylalanine or tryptophan. A D gene is named only where the DNA matches it firmly. The size entry is marked missing in some rows and otherwise reads once, few, many or a size class.

CDR3 protein,CDR3 DNA,D gene,J gene,clone size,V gene
CASSQWTSGVYEQYF,TGTGCCAGCAGCCAATGGACATCAGGTGTCTACGAGCAGTACTTC,.,TRBJ2-7,.,TRBV4-1
CASSEARFNSPLHF,TGTGCCAGCAGTGAGGCCAGGTTTAATTCACCCCTCCACTTT,.,TRBJ1-6,many,TRBV6-6
CASSTGSGPSEQYF,TGTGCCAGTAGTACCGGAAGCGGGCCCTCCGAGCAGTACTTC,.,TRBJ2-7,many,TRBV19
CASSPTATSSPLHF,TGTGCCAGCAGCCCGACAGCTACTAGCTCACCCCTCCACTTT,.,TRBJ1-6,.,TRBV5-1
CSASAGTVNQPQYF,TGCAGTGCTAGCGCCGGGACAGTCAATCAGCCCCAGTACTTC,TRBD1,TRBJ2-5,few,TRBV20-1
CASSIRSGGYTF,TGTGCCAGTAGTATTAGAAGTGGTGGCTACACCTTC,.,TRBJ1-2,many,TRBV19
CASTPGSNYGYTF,TGTGCCAGCACCCCCGGTTCTAACTATGGCTACACCTTC,.,TRBJ1-2,many,TRBV12-3/TRBV12-4
CASRDTYEQYF,TGTGCCAGCAGGGACACCTACGAGCAGTACTTC,.,TRBJ2-7,.,TRBV2
CAISIGDDQPQHF,TGTGCCATCAGTATAGGGGACGATCAGCCCCAGCATTTT,.,TRBJ1-5,.,TRBV10-3
CASSMYSPSYEQYF,TGTGCCAGTAGTATGTACAGCCCTTCCTACGAGCAGTACTTC,.,TRBJ2-7,few,TRBV19
CATSDGTGTQYF,TGTGCCACCAGTGATGGGACAGGGACCCAGTACTTC,TRBD1,TRBJ2-5,.,TRBV24-1
CASTKTGEETQYF,TGTGCCAGCACCAAGACAGGGGAAGAGACCCAGTACTTC,TRBD1,TRBJ2-5,many,TRBV12-3/TRBV12-4
CSLGLIGQGTEAFF,TGCAGCTTGGGTTTGATCGGACAGGGTACTGAAGCTTTCTTT,TRBD1,TRBJ1-1,.,TRBV29-1
CATGTGREQYF,TGTGCCACCGGGACAGGGAGAGAGCAGTACTTC,TRBD1,TRBJ2-7,few,TRBV13
CSVPVQWGYGYTF,TGCAGCGTACCGGTTCAGTGGGGTTATGGCTACACCTTC,.,TRBJ1-2,many,TRBV29-1
CASSDTGATRYGYTF,TGTGCCAGCAGCGACACAGGGGCCACAAGATATGGCTACACCTTC,TRBD1,TRBJ1-2,.,TRBV5-6
CASSYSLAQETQYF,TGTGCCAGCAGTTACAGCCTAGCTCAGGAGACCCAGTACTTC,.,TRBJ2-5,many,TRBV6-6
CASSGQGSYHSPLHF,TGTGCCAGCAGCGGACAGGGGTCTTATCATTCACCCCTCCACTTT,TRBD1,TRBJ1-6,few,TRBV7-3
CSAGRRGETQYF,TGCAGTGCTGGCCGAAGGGGAGAGACCCAGTACTTC,.,TRBJ2-5,many,TRBV20-1
CASSLRAGNYLGGYTF,TGTGCCAGCAGCTTGCGGGCAGGGAATTACCTTGGTGGCTACACCTTC,.,TRBJ1-2,few,TRBV5-5
CASRAVGSPYSNQPQHF,TGTGCCAGCAGAGCCGTGGGGAGTCCATATAGCAATCAGCCCCAGCATTTT,.,TRBJ1-5,.,TRBV6-5
CSVHLGQDDYEQYF,TGCAGCGTTCACCTGGGACAGGACGATTACGAGCAGTACTTC,TRBD1,TRBJ2-7,.,TRBV29-1
CSAREGPDNEQFF,TGCAGTGCTAGAGAGGGACCAGACAATGAGCAGTTCTTC,.,TRBJ2-1,.,TRBV20-1
CASSHLRDRLVYGYTF,TGTGCCAGCAGCCACCTCCGGGACAGGCTCGTCTATGGCTACACCTTC,TRBD1,TRBJ1-2,many,TRBV7-2
CATSRGQVVPGANVLTF,TGTGCCACCAGCAGGGGACAAGTGGTACCTGGGGCCAACGTCCTGACTTTC,.,TRBJ2-6,.,TRBV15
CASMSGRFNEKLFF,TGTGCCAGCATGTCGGGGCGGTTTAATGAAAAACTGTTTTTT,.,TRBJ1-4,.,TRBV10-3
CASSYSERTRGWQYF,TGTGCCAGCAGTTACTCCGAACGGACTAGGGGATGGCAGTACTTC,TRBD2,TRBJ2-7,few,TRBV6-6
CASSLDYAGIYGYTF,TGTGCCAGCAGCTTAGATTATGCAGGGATCTATGGCTACACCTTC,.,TRBJ1-2,many,TRBV11-2
CASSPGMGYGYTF,TGTGCCAGCAGCCCCGGGATGGGCTATGGCTACACCTTC,.,TRBJ1-2,.,TRBV7-9
CASSSGALSYEQHF,TGTGCCAGTAGTAGTGGGGCCCTCTCCTACGAGCAGCACTTC,.,TRBJ2-7,.,TRBV19
CASSLEGSAPLHF,TGTGCCAGCTCACTAGAGGGAAGTGCGCCCCTCCACTTT,.,TRBJ1-6,.,TRBV18
CASSGQPGWRGYTF,TGTGCCAGCAGCGGCCAGCCGGGGTGGAGAGGCTACACCTTC,.,TRBJ1-2,.,TRBV9
CASGRQVLTEQYF,TGTGCCAGCGGGAGACAGGTCCTCACCGAGCAGTACTTC,.,TRBJ2-7,many,TRBV2
CASSQWDREETQYF,TGTGCCAGCAGCCAATGGGACAGAGAAGAGACCCAGTACTTC,TRBD1,TRBJ2-5,many,TRBV3-1
CASRTERVNTEAFF,TGTGCCAGCAGGACGGAAAGGGTGAACACTGAAGCTTTCTTT,.,TRBJ1-1,many,TRBV2
CASSLTGLATGYTF,TGTGCCAGCAGCCTAACGGGACTAGCGACGGGATACACCTTC,.,TRBJ1-2,.,TRBV7-2
CATSREDQRVETQHF,TGTGCCACCAGCAGAGAAGACCAAAGGGTAGAGACCCAGCATTTT,.,TRBJ1-5,.,TRBV15
CASSPGYYGKETQYF,TGTGCCAGCAGCCCAGGGTACTACGGGAAAGAGACCCAGTACTTC,.,TRBJ2-5,.,TRBV7-2
CASSPVGQSQETQYF,TGTGCCAGCAGTCCGGTCGGACAGAGCCAAGAGACCCAGTACTTC,.,TRBJ2-5,many,TRBV27
CASSPGTGVPEQYF,TGTGCCAGCAGCCCCGGGACAGGGGTGCCTGAGCAGTACTTC,TRBD1,TRBJ2-7,many,TRBV7-9
CASSQEIAGSSNQPQHF,TGTGCCAGCAGCCAAGAAATTGCCGGATCAAGCAATCAGCCCCAGCATTTT,.,TRBJ1-5,many,TRBV7-2
CASGPGNRLQETQYF,TGTGCTAGTGGTCCGGGCAACAGACTCCAAGAGACCCAGTACTTC,.,TRBJ2-5,.,TRBV12-5
CASSLVSGDGGYTF,TGCGCCAGCAGCTTGGTTTCGGGGGATGGCGGCTACACCTTC,.,TRBJ1-2,many,TRBV5-1
CASSYPARGRYEQYF,TGTGCCAGCAGTTATCCCGCTCGGGGGAGATACGAGCAGTACTTC,.,TRBJ2-7,.,TRBV4-2
CASSDPGGGYEQYF,TGCGCCAGCAGTGATCCAGGGGGAGGCTACGAGCAGTACTTC,.,TRBJ2-7,many,TRBV10-2
CTSSWDKGTTEAFF,TGTACCAGCAGCTGGGACAAGGGTACCACTGAAGCTTTCTTT,.,TRBJ1-1,.,TRBV7-2
CASSEDRYYEQYF,TGTGCCAGCAGTGAGGACAGGTACTACGAGCAGTACTTC,TRBD1,TRBJ2-7,many,TRBV2
CASSFARGAIEAFF,TGTGCCAGCAGCTTTGCCCGGGGGGCGATTGAAGCTTTCTTT,.,TRBJ1-1,.,TRBV7-9
CASSVARDGAGVGYEQYF,TGTGCCAGCAGCGTAGCTAGGGATGGTGCGGGGGTTGGCTACGAGCAGTACTTC,TRBD2,TRBJ2-7,.,TRBV9
CAWSRRANTGELFF,TGTGCCTGGTCTAGACGGGCGAACACCGGGGAGCTGTTTTTT,.,TRBJ2-2,.,TRBV11-2
CASSRSKTQYF,TGTGCCAGCAGCCGGAGTAAGACCCAGTACTTC,.,TRBJ2-5,.,TRBV7-9
CSASSGGAGETQYF,TGCAGTGCTTCAAGCGGGGGGGCGGGGGAGACCCAGTACTTC,TRBD2,TRBJ2-5,many,TRBV20-1
CASSPYPRRDRGNTIYF,TGTGCCAGCAGTCCTTACCCCCGCAGGGACCGTGGAAACACCATATATTTT,.,TRBJ1-3,many,TRBV6-5
CASSEWGGSNTIYF,TGTGCCAGCAGTGAGTGGGGGGGATCCAACACCATATATTTT,.,TRBJ1-3,.,TRBV25-1
CASSLDPGVYEKLFF,TGTGCCAGCAGCTTAGATCCAGGGGTGTACGAAAAACTGTTTTTT,.,TRBJ1-4,.,TRBV7-2
CSTMTVQETQYF,TGCAGTACGATGACAGTCCAGGAGACCCAGTACTTC,.,TRBJ2-5,few,TRBV20-1
CASSTLAEPYEQYF,TGTGCCAGCAGCACCCTAGCGGAGCCCTACGAGCAGTACTTC,TRBD2,TRBJ2-7,few,TRBV13
CASRGGGGSLHF,TGTGCCAGCAGAGGGGGGGGAGGGTCCCTCCACTTT,.,TRBJ1-6,many,TRBV6-5